Each of the 22 T cell receptor beta chains below was sequenced from the same sample in a study of neoadjuvant nivolumab and ipilimumab in lung cancer (dated by TCRdb to 2018 to 2021). The library was made by the immunoSEQ multiplex PCR assay. Imported from immuneACCESS, the table was reduced by TCRdb to in-frame sequences with V and J called. These copies leave out some clones; in studies compared against another copy, an unresolved V gene accounts for under half, and the cause of the remainder is not known. The sample data list approximately 35,000 clones, and 92% of these were observed just once. The ten largest make up 2.1% of the sample. Taken with the paper, the label for time point translates to: at surgical resection after neoadjuvant nivolumab +/- ipilimumab. The source was peripheral blood, collected after neoadjuvant nivolumab, alone or with ipilimumab, at or shortly before surgery. The source is an adult with non-small cell lung cancer.

The genes are TRBV5-1 and TRBJ2-3; D remains ambiguous. Germline CDR1 is SGHRS and CDR2 is YFSETQ. The CDR3 runs 18 residues. V was cut by 4 bases and J by 6 bases, with 27 bases left in between. The CDR3 loop reads CASSPQPMGRPRGDTQYF. CDR3 coding DNA: TGCGCCAGCAGCCCCCAACCCATGGGTAGACCCCGTGGGGATACGCAGTATTTT.

The CDR3 protein is CASSPDRGWDKQYF. CDR3 coding DNA: TGTGCCAGCAGCCCGGACAGGGGGTGGGATAAGCAGTACTTC. The chain recombines TRBV7-8 with TRBJ2-7, with 10 bases matching TRBD1. There are 14 residues in the CDR3. Germline CDR1 and CDR2: SGHVS and FQNEAQ. J lost 8 bases, V lost 5 bases, and 9 bases had no gene match. Complete variable domain (other parts from reference TRBV7-8 and TRBJ2-7): GAGVSQSPRYKVAKRGQDVALRCDPISGHVSLFWYQQALGQGPEFLTYFQNEAQLDKSGLPSDRFFAERPEGSVSTLKIQRTQQEDSAVYLCASSPDRGWDKQYFGPGTRLTVT.

The V gene is TRBV11-2, the J gene TRBJ1-4; TRBD1 matches at 7 bases. The V gene's germline CDR1 is SGHAT and CDR2 FQNNGV. CDR3 length: 16 residues. V lost 1 base and J lost 7; bases outside the gene matches: 9. The CDR3 sequence: CASSLGRQGSGEKLFF. DNA for the CDR3: TGTGCCAGCAGCTTAGGTCGACAGGGCAGTGGTGAAAAACTGTTTTTT.

CDR3 DNA: TGTGCCAGCAGTGGGCCCTCGGGACGCGAGAAACCTTACGAGCAGTACTTC. Amino acids: CASSGPSGREKPYEQYF. The chain recombines TRBV6-1 with TRBJ2-7, with D perhaps assigned TRBD1 or TRBD2 (5 bases each). The germline CDR1 and CDR2 sequences are MNHNS and SASEGT. V dropped 4 bases and J dropped 4 bases, with 23 bases sitting between them. There are 17 residues in the CDR3.

This clone was seen once. The gene calls are TRBV11-2 and TRBJ2-1, with TRBD2 matching over 8 bases. The CDR3 is 12 amino acids. Germline-derived CDR1 and CDR2 are SGHAT and FQNNGV. Trimming cost V 5 bases and J 8 bases; bases outside gene matches: 2. The CDR3 DNA sequence: TGTGCCAGCAGCACTAGCGGCTATGAGCAGTTCTTC. It specifies CASSTSGYEQFF.

The chain uses TRBV5-1 and TRBJ1-1, with TRBD1 matching over 7 bases. After removal of 3 bases from V and 2 bases from J, the junction contained 10 bases not matched to a gene. CDR3 length: 16 residues. The germline V gene has CDR1 SGHRS and CDR2 YFSETQ. The CDR3 sequence: CASSSGTVLFNTEAFF. The CDR3 DNA reads TGCGCCAGCAGCTCTGGGACAGTGCTTTTTAACACTGAAGCTTTCTTT.

V and J are TRBV5-4 and TRBJ2-5; unclear D gene. The CDR3 is 14 residues long. The V and J ends lost 2 bases and 3 bases respectively, with 11 bases between them. Germline-derived CDR1 and CDR2 are SGHNT and YYREEE (reference sequence). This CDR3 is CASSFGRAEETQYF. CDR3 in DNA: TGTGCCAGCAGCTTCGGCAGAGCAGAAGAGACCCAGTACTTC.

The chain links TRBV6-6 to TRBJ2-5, with 7 bases fitting TRBD2. Germline V gene lookup returns CDR1 MNHNY and CDR2 SVGAGI (reference sequence). V was clipped by 0 bases and J by 5 bases; unmatched bases: 9. This CDR3 comprises 16 residues. CDR3 protein: CASSYSDPQAGETQYF. CDR3 sequence (DNA): TGTGCCAGCAGTTACTCTGACCCGCAAGCGGGGGAGACCCAGTACTTC.

The chain uses TRBV7-7 and TRBJ2-1, with D possibly matching TRBD1 (7 bases). Germline V gives CDR1 SSHAT, CDR2 FNYEAQ (reference sequence). The CDR3 has 15 residues. Deletions cut 5 bases from V and 2 bases from J, with 13 bases between. The CDR3 region is CASSASGGTYNEQFF. CDR3 bases: TGTGCCAGCAGCGCCTCAGGGGGGACCTACAATGAGCAGTTCTTC.

V usage is TRBV18 and J usage is TRBJ2-6, with 10 bases fitting TRBD1. V gave up 3 bases and J gave up 3 bases; unmatched junction bases: 5. The CDR3 length is 17 residues. Per germline, CDR1 KGHSH and CDR2 LQKENI. The CDR3: CASSPLDRGFGANVLTF. The DNA for the CDR3 is TGTGCCAGCTCACCCCTGGACAGGGGGTTTGGGGCCAACGTCCTGACTTTC.

This chain connects TRBV27 to TRBJ2-3, with TRBD2 identical over 10 bases. The CDR3 runs to 18 residues. CDR1 is MNHEY and CDR2 is SMNVEV in the germline V gene (reference sequence). V was clipped by 5 bases and J by 3 bases; unmatched bases: 14. DNA for the CDR3: TGTGCCAGCAGTCCCCGACCGGGACTAGCGAAAGGTACAGATACGCAGTATTTT. Encoded protein: CASSPRPGLAKGTDTQYF.

This chain connects TRBV5-1 to TRBJ2-7, with 8 bases aligning to TRBD2. The trim removed 3 bases at V and 3 bases at J, leaving 11 bases unmatched. CDR3 length: 16 residues. Looked up from germline, CDR1 is SGHRS and CDR2 is YFSETQ. Here the CDR3 reads CASSSSGTRDGYEQYF. Here the CDR3 DNA reads TGCGCCAGCAGCTCGTCCGGGACTAGGGATGGCTACGAGCAGTACTTC.

The rearrangement links TRBV7-8 to TRBJ1-2, with TRBD1 identical over 7 bases. The V gene end was trimmed by 6 bases and the J gene end by 7 bases; junction bases not matched to a gene: 5. This CDR3 comprises 12 residues. Looked up from germline, CDR1 is SGHVS and CDR2 is FQNEAQ. Here the CDR3 DNA reads TGTGCCAGCAGTCCACAGGGGCCTGGCTACACCTTC. Residues: CASSPQGPGYTF.

The chain joins TRBV11-2 to TRBJ1-3, with D possibly TRBD1 on 5 matching bases. V was shortened by 4 bases and J by 4 bases, with 14 bases between the two germline ends. The CDR3 loop spans 15 amino acids. CDR1 SGHAT and CDR2 FQNNGV come from the germline V gene. The CDR3 region has the DNA TGTGCCAGCAGCTCCGCTGTGGGGGTCGGAAACACCATATATTTT. Translating gives CASSSAVGVGNTIYF.

This clone was seen just once. The chain combines TRBV6-6 with TRBJ1-1; D is possibly TRBD1 (5 bases). Germline V gives CDR1 MNHNY, CDR2 SVGAGI (reference sequence). The CDR3 covers 14 residues. The V and J ends lost 7 bases and 5 bases respectively, with 17 bases between them. The CDR3 nucleotides are TGTGCCAGCACAATAGAAGGGGTAGAAACTGAAGCTTTCTTT. This gives the protein CASTIEGVETEAFF.

The chain combines TRBV7-8 with TRBJ2-7, with D unresolved. Germline CDR1 reads SGHVS; CDR2 reads FQNEAQ. The CDR3 is made up of 17 amino acids. V was trimmed by 2 bases and J by 2 bases, leaving 19 bases between them. The CDR3 DNA is TGTGCCAGCAGCTTACGACTTACTCCAACCCCAACCTACGAGCAGTACTTC. This encodes CASSLRLTPTPTYEQYF.

V is TRBV10-3 and J is TRBJ2-5, with a weak D call TRBD2 (5 bases). In germline, CDR1 is ENHRY, CDR2 SYGVKD. Trimming took off 10 bases at V and 1 base at J, with 19 bases between the two ends. CDR3 size: 15 residues. The CDR3 loop is CATSPPLGGQETQYF. CDR3 sequence (DNA): TGTGCCACCAGCCCCCCACTAGGAGGCCAAGAGACCCAGTACTTC.

This clone came up once. The V call is TRBV5-4, the J call TRBJ1-1, with TRBD1 matching 8 bases. Germline CDR1 and CDR2: SGHNT and YYREEE (reference sequence). The CDR3 has 15 amino acids. Germline trimming cut 4 bases from V and 6 bases from J; bases unmatched to any gene: 11. CDR3 loop: CASSTPGQGASEAFF. In nucleotides, the CDR3 is TGTGCCAGCAGCACCCCTGGGCAGGGGGCATCTGAAGCTTTCTTT.

The chain is built from TRBV28 and TRBJ1-1; D might be TRBD1 (6 bases). CDR3 length: 14 amino acids. Germline V gene data show CDR1 as MDHEN and CDR2 as SYDVKM. Trimming cost V 3 bases and J 8 bases, with 16 bases left between them. The CDR3 region has the DNA TGTGCCAGCAGTTTGAGAGGGGGAGGCTTCGAAGCTTTCTTT. The encoded protein is CASSLRGGGFEAFF.

This rearrangement joins TRBV6-1 to TRBJ2-7; weak D call: TRBD1 (6 bases). Germline V gene data show CDR1 as MNHNS and CDR2 as SASEGT. This CDR3 has 12 residues. V was cut by 6 bases and J by 1 base, with 7 bases left in between. This chain's CDR3 is CASSDRSYEQYF. As DNA, the CDR3 is TGTGCCAGCAGCGACAGGTCCTACGAGCAGTACTTC.

The V and J genes are TRBV6-5 and TRBJ2-2; D is possibly TRBD2 (5 bases). Trimming stripped 9 bases from V and 1 base from J, with 12 bases between. Germline lookup yields CDR1 MNHEY and CDR2 SVGAGI. The CDR3 extends over 14 amino acids. The CDR3 nucleotides read TGTGCCAGTAAGAGGGAGCGGAACACCGGGGAGCTGTTTTTT. This encodes CASKRERNTGELFF.

The genes are TRBV19 and TRBJ2-7; D is possibly TRBD2 (6 bases). This CDR3 region has 14 residues. The ends were cut back, 6 bases at V and 4 bases at J, with 16 bases in the middle. Germline lookup yields CDR1 LNHDA and CDR2 SQIVND (reference sequence). CDR3 sequence (DNA): TGTGCCAGTAGCCGTAACATCGGGGGATACGAGCAGTACTTC. Translating it yields CASSRNIGGYEQYF.